This TCR beta chain originates from a study of shared clonotypes between healthy human individuals. Broader study findings: It was anticipated that sequencing depth would influence how many clonotypes donors shared.

Deletions cut 2 bases from V and 2 bases from J, with 13 bases between. This CDR3 comprises 16 residues. Germline V gene data show CDR1 as SGHVS and CDR2 as FQNEAQ. TCRdb's copy holds only in-frame clones and misses some; the assay was immunoSEQ multiplex PCR. The sample includes about a million clones, 76% seen only once; the top ten take approximately 1.5%. Healthy HIV-negative adults with no recent acute infections or vaccinations were recruited as donors. This clone was seen ten or more times. Its antigen remains unknown. J is TRBJ1-5 and V is TRBV7-8; D unresolved. The clonotype comes from a man aged 18 to 29 in good health. Specimen: memory CD4+ T cells sorted from blood. The subset here: CD45RA-negative fraction. In DNA form, the CDR3 reads TGTGCCAGCAGCTTACTTTCCAATTTCGGCAATCAGCCCCAGCATTTT. Its protein is CASSLLSNFGNQPQHF. Combining the CDR3 with reference TRBV7-8 and TRBJ1-5 gives the whole variable domain GAGVSQSPRYKVAKRGQDVALRCDPISGHVSLFWYQQALGQGPEFLTYFQNEAQLDKSGLPSDRFFAERPEGSVSTLKIQRTQQEDSAVYLCASSLLSNFGNQPQHFGDGTRLSIL.